This TCR beta chain was captured by sequencing in a study of OX40 agonist ivuxolimab in advanced cancers. About the study: Intravenous ivuxolimab was administered to patients every 2 weeks at 0.01 to 10 mg/kg. Notes on the study in general: CD4+ and CD8+ blood T cells expanded clonally by week 6 at 0.1 to 3.0 mg/kg. Still undetermined is the antigen specificity of the expanded peripheral T cells.

Exclusion of a patient followed from autoimmune disease history or systemic immunosuppression. J lost 4 bases, V lost 5 bases, and 6 bases had no gene match. The CDR3 totals 15 residues. The germline CDR1 and CDR2 sequences are LGHNA and YNFKEQ. This clone was detected once. Its specificity is not known. Clones were read by immunoSEQ multiplex PCR, and TCRdb kept only the in-frame ones, dropping some. The sample has about 54,000 clones; roughly 81% are singletons. The TCR comes from an adult with an advanced solid tumor such as melanoma, head and neck, liver or kidney cancer. V gene TRBV4-2 combines with J gene TRBJ2-1; 9 bases line up with TRBD1. The material was CD4+ or CD8+ T cells sorted from blood, obtained in a trial of the OX40 agonist ivuxolimab. The CDR3 region is CASSEGTGRYNEQFF. The CDR3 coding sequence is TGTGCCAGCAGCGAAGGGACAGGGAGGTACAATGAGCAGTTCTTC.